The rows below give T cell receptor beta chains drawn from one sample of a study of cytomegalovirus exposure and HLA in healthy donors. Profiled with immunoSEQ multiplex PCR; TCRdb holds only in-frame clones, not every one. The top ten clones hold approximately 4.3% of a sample with approximately 100,000 clones, roughly 70% of them seen once. Source material: PBMCs. The receptor source for this set is a young woman in good health and CMV-seropositive. Each CDR3 is given with its conserved first and last residue. The D gene is left open where the match is weak. Size tells how often a clone was seen (once, few, many) or the class of an expanded clone, and some rows leave it out.

D,J,size,V,CDR3,DNA
-,TRBJ2-7,-,TRBV27,CASSLWAGTYEQYF,TGTGCCAGCAGTTTATGGGCGGGGACCTACGAGCAGTACTTC
TRBD1,TRBJ2-6,once,TRBV2,CASSGGTGGSGANVLTF,TGTGCCAGCAGTGGTGGGACAGGGGGCTCTGGGGCCAACGTCCTGACTTTC
TRBD2,TRBJ2-3,-,TRBV30,CAWSRGGPDTQYF,TGTGCCTGGTCACGGGGAGGGCCAGATACGCAGTATTTT
-,TRBJ1-2,-,TRBV2,CASMRQNYGYTF,TGTGCCAGCATGAGACAGAACTATGGCTACACCTTC
-,TRBJ2-7,-,TRBV7-2,CASSLVTEQYF,TGTGCCAGCAGCTTAGTGACAGAGCAGTACTTC
-,TRBJ1-1,-,TRBV27,CASSLNWARVIEEAFF,TGTGCCAGCAGTTTAAATTGGGCCAGGGTGATTGAGGAAGCTTTCTTT
TRBD2,TRBJ2-7,-,TRBV30,CAWSMPERTSEFYEQYF,TGTGCCTGGAGTATGCCAGAGCGTACTAGCGAATTCTACGAGCAGTACTTC
-,TRBJ2-5,-,TRBV11-3,CASSPRFGEETQYF,TGTGCCAGCAGCCCTCGTTTTGGGGAGGAGACCCAGTACTTC
TRBD2,TRBJ2-1,-,TRBV4-3,CASSQEAGAYNEQFF,TGCGCCAGCAGCCAAGAAGCGGGAGCCTACAATGAGCAGTTCTTC
-,TRBJ1-2,-,TRBV11-2,CASSLRRNYGYTF,TGTGCCAGCAGCTTAAGGCGGAACTATGGCTACACCTTC
TRBD1,TRBJ2-5,-,TRBV27,CASSTKTGWETQYF,TGTGCCAGCAGTACGAAGACAGGGTGGGAGACCCAGTACTTC
-,TRBJ2-2,-,TRBV7-7,CASRAGPQNTGELFF,TGTGCTAGCAGGGCGGGACCCCAGAACACCGGGGAGCTGTTTTTT
-,TRBJ2-3,-,TRBV12-2,CASRPSNGGASTDTQYF,TGTGCAAGTCGCCCCAGCAACGGCGGAGCTAGCACAGATACGCAGTATTTT
TRBD2,TRBJ2-7,-,TRBV11-3,CASSWRGREGEQYF,TGTGCCAGCAGCTGGAGAGGCAGGGAGGGCGAGCAGTACTTC
-,TRBJ1-1,-,TRBV5-1,CASGTGYTGTEAFF,TGCGCCAGCGGTACAGGTTACACGGGCACTGAAGCTTTCTTT
TRBD2,TRBJ2-3,-,TRBV6-4,CASSGAGGGTDTQYF,TGTGCCAGCAGTGGAGCGGGAGGAGGCACAGATACGCAGTATTTT
TRBD2,TRBJ2-1,-,TRBV30,CAWRSGSVHNEQFF,TGTGCCTGGAGGAGCGGGAGTGTTCACAATGAGCAGTTCTTC
-,TRBJ1-2,-,TRBV29-1,CSGGGGNYGYTF,TGCAGCGGGGGGGGCGGAAACTATGGCTACACCTTC
-,TRBJ2-1,-,TRBV2,CASRAGGNEQFF,TGTGCCAGCCGGGCAGGGGGGAATGAGCAGTTCTTC
TRBD2,TRBJ2-3,-,TRBV7-9,CASSSAAGSTDTQYF,TGTGCCAGCAGCTCCGCAGCGGGAAGCACAGATACGCAGTATTTT
-,TRBJ2-3,-,TRBV27,CASSVVAASTDTQYF,TGTGCCAGCAGTGTGGTGGCGGCTAGCACAGATACGCAGTATTTT
TRBD1,TRBJ1-1,few,TRBV28,CASSLGHRGGAFF,TGTGCCAGCAGTTTAGGCCACAGGGGTGGCGCTTTCTTT
-,TRBJ1-1,-,TRBV25-1,CASSDSAKEAFF,TGTGCCAGCAGTGACAGCGCCAAAGAAGCTTTCTTT
-,TRBJ2-1,once,TRBV5-1,CASSRVDSEQFF,TGCGCCAGCAGCCGAGTGGACAGTGAGCAGTTCTTC
-,TRBJ2-5,-,TRBV5-1,CASASGSPGAQYF,TGCGCCAGTGCCTCAGGTTCACCAGGGGCCCAGTACTTC
-,TRBJ2-1,-,TRBV29-1,CSVEGDSYNEQFF,TGCAGCGTTGAAGGAGACAGCTACAATGAGCAGTTCTTC
TRBD2,TRBJ2-3,-,TRBV5-6,CASSPRLAGVGTDTQYF,TGTGCCAGCAGCCCCAGACTAGCGGGAGTCGGCACAGATACGCAGTATTTT
TRBD2,TRBJ2-6,once,TRBV7-3,CASSLLGTTGANVLTF,TGTGCCAGCAGCTTACTCGGGACTACTGGGGCCAACGTCCTGACTTTC
TRBD2,TRBJ2-1,few,TRBV7-2,CASSLWLAENNEQFF,TGTGCCAGCAGCTTATGGCTAGCGGAGAACAATGAGCAGTTCTTC
TRBD1,TRBJ2-3,few,TRBV5-4,CASTGGTGPPLSTDTQYF,TGTGCCAGCACCGGGGGGACAGGGCCTCCCCTTAGCACAGATACGCAGTATTTT
-,TRBJ1-2,-,TRBV11-2,CASSALGEAWGYGYTF,TGTGCCAGCAGCGCCCTCGGGGAGGCATGGGGCTATGGCTACACCTTC
TRBD1,TRBJ1-2,few,TRBV18,CASSPGQGDGYGYTF,TGTGCCAGCTCACCGGGACAGGGAGATGGGTATGGCTACACCTTC
TRBD1,TRBJ2-3,few,TRBV30,CAWSVSPGQGTDTQYF,TGTGCCTGGAGTGTATCTCCGGGACAGGGCACAGATACGCAGTATTTT
-,TRBJ1-1,-,TRBV29-1,CSVKRRGGDTEAFF,TGCAGCGTTAAACGCCGCGGAGGCGACACTGAAGCTTTCTTT
TRBD2,TRBJ2-1,-,TRBV30,CAWNGDYKHNEQFF,TGTGCCTGGAATGGGGACTACAAACATAATGAGCAGTTCTTC
-,TRBJ1-1,-,TRBV28,CASSLRQGHTEAFF,TGTGCCAGCAGTTTACGCCAGGGCCACACTGAAGCTTTCTTT
-,TRBJ2-5,-,TRBV28,CASSPAGGAQETQYF,TGTGCCAGCAGCCCCGCGGGCGGAGCCCAAGAGACCCAGTACTTC
TRBD2,TRBJ2-3,few,TRBV4-3,CASSQVPGGGRDTQYF,TGCGCCAGCAGCCAAGTCCCTGGGGGGGGGAGGGATACGCAGTATTTT
TRBD2,TRBJ2-3,-,TRBV10-3,CAISEGLAGGPGDTQYF,TGTGCCATCAGTGAAGGGCTAGCGGGAGGGCCGGGAGATACGCAGTATTTT
-,TRBJ2-7,-,TRBV15,CATSRPQGGGSKQYF,TGTGCCACCAGCCGTCCACAGGGTGGGGGATCGAAGCAGTACTTC
TRBD2,TRBJ2-1,-,TRBV10-3,CAISPSTSGRGGEQFF,TGTGCCATCAGTCCTTCGACTAGCGGGAGGGGGGGTGAGCAGTTCTTC
TRBD2,TRBJ2-4,-,TRBV4-1,CASSQGLAGGKLAKNIQYF,TGCGCCAGCAGCCAAGGACTAGCGGGAGGCAAACTAGCCAAAAACATTCAGTACTTC
-,TRBJ1-3,-,TRBV19,CASSPLADSGNTIYF,TGTGCCAGTAGTCCGTTGGCCGACTCTGGAAACACCATATATTTT
-,TRBJ1-1,-,TRBV6-5,CASSPGLNTEAFF,TGTGCCAGCAGTCCAGGTTTAAACACTGAAGCTTTCTTT
TRBD1,TRBJ1-5,-,TRBV28,CASSLEGQGLSNQPQHF,TGTGCCAGCAGTTTGGAGGGACAGGGCCTAAGCAATCAGCCCCAGCATTTT
TRBD2,TRBJ2-1,-,TRBV27,CASSPRTSGAYNEQFF,TGTGCCAGCAGTCCAAGGACTAGCGGGGCCTACAATGAGCAGTTCTTC
TRBD2,TRBJ2-1,-,TRBV25-1,CASSDQKTSGSSNEQFF,TGTGCCAGCAGTGACCAAAAGACTAGCGGGAGTTCGAATGAGCAGTTCTTC
TRBD2,TRBJ2-7,-,TRBV19,CASSGTSGIRGSYEQYF,TGTGCCAGTAGCGGGACTAGCGGGATACGTGGGAGCTACGAGCAGTACTTC